Following are 27 T cell receptor beta chains from one sample sequenced in a study of blood T cell repertoires in COVID-19. Assay: immunoSEQ multiplex PCR; the TCRdb copy retains only in-frame clones and omits some. Seen here are over 120,000 clones, approximately 84% observed once, and the top ten hold roughly 2.6%. Sequenced: peripheral blood. The source of these receptors is a human donor with acute or convalescent COVID-19. The donor label of this sample is uncertain.

This chain links TRBV6-1 with TRBJ2-7; TRBD2 might be the D (6 bases). The CDR3 contains 15 residues. From germline, CDR1 is MNHNS and CDR2 SASEGT. V was shortened by 2 bases and J by 3 bases, with 14 bases between the two germline ends. DNA of the CDR3: TGTGCCAGCAGTGAACAAGGTGGAGGGTACTACGAGCAGTACTTC. Amino acid sequence: CASSEQGGGYYEQYF.

The genes are TRBV19 and TRBJ1-1; no clear D gene. The germline CDR1 and CDR2 sequences are LNHDA and SQIVND (reference sequence). V lost 7 bases and J lost 0, with 9 bases in between. The CDR3 is 13 residues long. The CDR3: CASKNSLNTEAFF. CDR3 nucleotides: TGTGCCAGTAAGAACAGTTTGAACACTGAAGCTTTCTTT.

The V and J genes are TRBV7-2 and TRBJ2-3, with D possibly matching TRBD2 (6 bases). Germline loops: CDR1 SGHTA, CDR2 FQGNSA. This CDR3 contains 14 residues. V lost 0 bases, J lost 2 bases, and 6 bases lay in between. CDR3 residues: CASSLALATDTQYF. The CDR3, as DNA: TGTGCCAGCAGCTTAGCACTAGCCACAGATACGCAGTATTTT.

The chain recombines TRBV4-2 with TRBJ1-1, with D possibly TRBD1 on 6 matching bases. CDR1 and CDR2 from the germline V gene are LGHNA and YNFKEQ. V lost 6 bases and J lost 1, with 9 bases in between. The CDR3 loop spans 13 amino acids. The CDR3 DNA follows: TGTGCCAGCAGAGACAGGCGGAACACTGAAGCTTTCTTT. As protein: CASRDRRNTEAFF.

The V call is TRBV19, the J call TRBJ2-1, with D perhaps TRBD1 (7 bases). V was pared by 2 bases and J by 2 bases, with 10 bases between. The CDR3 length is 15 residues. Germline values: CDR1 LNHDA, CDR2 SQIVND (reference sequence). Here the CDR3 reads CASSIQGGTYNEQFF. In DNA, the CDR3 is TGTGCCAGTAGTATACAGGGGGGAACCTACAATGAGCAGTTCTTC.

The V gene is TRBV5-1, the J gene TRBJ2-2; 9 bases are shared with TRBD1. Germline CDR1 and CDR2: SGHRS and YFSETQ. This CDR3 has 16 amino acids. The trim removed 0 bases at V and 7 bases at J, leaving 7 bases unmatched. The CDR3 sequence is CASSLVGQGIDGELFF. The CDR3 DNA sequence: TGCGCCAGCAGCTTGGTGGGACAGGGTATCGACGGGGAGCTGTTTTTT.

The rearrangement uses TRBV6-6 and TRBJ2-7, with D possibly TRBD1 on 6 matching bases. The V gene lost 5 bases and the J gene lost 2 bases, with 10 bases spanning the gap. CDR3 length: 13 residues. In germline, CDR1 is MNHNY, CDR2 SVGAGI (reference sequence). The CDR3 loop reads CASSGQRPYEQYV. CDR3 coding DNA: TGTGCCAGCAGTGGACAGAGGCCCTACGAGCAGTACGTC.

In its sample, this clone was seen once. This rearrangement joins TRBV2 to TRBJ1-6, with a possible D match to TRBD1 (6 bases). The CDR3 extends over 16 amino acids. Per the germline V gene, CDR1 is SNHLY and CDR2 is FYNNEI. V gave up 6 bases and J gave up 0 bases, with 12 bases separating them. CDR3 protein: CASRGDTSSYNSPLHF. DNA for the CDR3: TGTGCCAGCAGGGGGGACACGAGCTCCTATAATTCACCCCTCCACTTT.

J is TRBJ1-5 and V is TRBV19; D perhaps matches TRBD1 (6 bases). Trimming took 4 bases from V and 3 from J, leaving 16 bases between them. CDR1 and CDR2 (germline): LNHDA, SQIVND (reference sequence). CDR3 size: 16 residues. This CDR3 is CASSTGTRSLNQPQHF. CDR3 sequence (DNA): TGTGCCAGTAGTACCGGGACACGATCTCTCAATCAGCCCCAGCATTTT.

V and J are TRBV4-3 and TRBJ2-7, with 7 nucleotides matching TRBD1. The CDR3 runs to 15 residues. Germline-derived CDR1 and CDR2 are LGHNA and YSLEER. V lost 0 bases and J lost 6; bases outside the gene matches: 8. The CDR3 loop reads CASSQDPQGSSEQYV. The CDR3 DNA follows: TGCGCCAGCAGCCAAGACCCACAGGGGTCTTCCGAGCAGTACGTC.

This chain uses TRBV7-2 with TRBJ2-7, with 8 bases lining up with TRBD1. There are 15 residues in the CDR3. With V trimmed by 4 bases and J by 0 bases, 5 bases remained unmatched. The germline V gene has CDR1 SGHTA and CDR2 FQGNSA. This chain's CDR3 is CASSSTGGSSYEQYF. The CDR3 nucleotides are TGTGCCAGCAGCTCAACAGGGGGGAGCTCCTACGAGCAGTACTTC. Full variable domain (rest looked up from reference TRBV7-2 and TRBJ2-7): GAGVSQSPSNKVTEKGKDVELRCDPISGHTALYWYRQSLGQGLEFLIYFQGNSAPDKSGLPSDRFSAERTGGSVSTLTIQRTQQEDSAVYLCASSSTGGSSYEQYFGPGTRLTVT.

V usage is TRBV30 and J usage is TRBJ1-6; 8 nucleotides align to TRBD1. Unmatched junction bases numbered 6, after V lost 0 bases and J lost 8 bases. This CDR3 has 15 residues. Germline assignment: CDR1 GTSNPN and CDR2 SVGIG (reference sequence). Here the CDR3 DNA reads TGTGCCTGGAGTGTAGTTATACAGGGGGATTCACCCCTCCACTTT. Its translation is CAWSVVIQGDSPLHF. The whole variable domain, remainder taken from reference TRBV30 and TRBJ1-6, is SQTIHQWPATLVQPVGSPLSLECTVEGTSNPNLYWYRQAAGRGLQLLFYSVGIGQISSEVPQNLSASRPQDRQFILSSKKLLLSDSGFYLCAWSVVIQGDSPLHFGNGTRLTVT.

This clone was seen only a few times. The chain recombines TRBV24-1 with TRBJ2-2; 9 nucleotides agree with TRBD1. This CDR3 spans 15 amino acids. CDR1 and CDR2 from the germline V gene are KGHDR and SFDVKD. With 4 bases clipped from V and 4 bases from J, the junction kept 3 bases outside the gene matches. CDR3: CATSDMDRGTGELFF. CDR3 nucleotides: TGTGCCACCAGTGACATGGACAGGGGCACCGGGGAGCTGTTTTTT.

V and J are TRBV29-1 and TRBJ2-2; 7 positions agree with TRBD1. J gave up 5 bases and V 2 bases, and 8 bases lay outside the gene matches. Germline V CDR1 and CDR2: SQVTM, ANQGSEA. This CDR3 spans 15 amino acids. The CDR3 region is CSVERFDRETGELFF. The CDR3 bases are TGCAGCGTTGAACGCTTTGACAGGGAGACCGGGGAGCTGTTTTTT.

CDR3 amino acids: CASSQEIANEKLFF. CDR3 nucleotide sequence: TGCGCCAGCAGCCAAGAAATAGCTAATGAAAAACTGTTTTTT. The gene calls are TRBV4-3 and TRBJ1-4, with D uncertain. Germline CDR1 and CDR2: LGHNA and YSLEER. Trimming left V 0 bases short and J 3 bases short, with 5 bases between. The CDR3 contains 14 residues.

The V call is TRBV3-1 (or the pseudogene TRBV3-2), the J call TRBJ2-2; the D is unclear. Trimming removed 1 base from V and 6 bases from J, with 6 bases in between. The germline gives CDR1 LGHDT, CDR2 YNNKEL (reference sequence). The CDR3 loop spans 13 amino acids. The CDR3 protein is CASSQVAPGELFF. The CDR3 nucleotides are TGTGCCAGCAGCCAAGTGGCCCCCGGGGAGCTGTTTTTT.

V usage is TRBV10-3 and J usage is TRBJ2-1; 7 bases map to TRBD1. CDR3 length: 15 amino acids. The germline V gene has CDR1 ENHRY and CDR2 SYGVKD. The junction had 10 bases not matched to a gene; V was cut back by 6 bases and J by 5 bases. CDR3 DNA: TGTGCCATCAGGGAAGACACAGGGGACCACAATGAGCAGTTCTTC. It translates to CAIREDTGDHNEQFF.

The chain combines TRBV9 with TRBJ2-7, with TRBD1 matching 10 bases. The CDR3 is 14 amino acids. Germline CDR1 is SGDLS and CDR2 is YYNGEE. V lost 4 bases, J lost 2 bases, and 3 bases stayed unmatched. This chain's CDR3 is CASSPGQGAYEQYF. CDR3 DNA: TGTGCCAGCAGCCCTGGACAGGGGGCCTACGAGCAGTACTTC.

This rearrangement joins TRBV24-1 to TRBJ1-2; TRBD1 is a possible D gene (5 bases). CDR3 length: 15 residues. Between the trimmed V and J ends, which lost 5 bases and 3 bases, there was a span of 15 bases. Germline lookup yields CDR1 KGHDR and CDR2 SFDVKD. The chain's CDR3 is CATSVDTGNDYGYTF. The CDR3 nucleotides are TGTGCCACCAGTGTCGACACAGGAAACGACTATGGCTACACCTTC.

This chain connects TRBV27 to TRBJ2-5; TRBD1 agrees at 8 bases. J was trimmed by 5 bases and V by 5 bases; bases with no gene match: 4. The CDR3 sequence is 13 residues long. The germline CDR1 and CDR2 sequences are MNHEY and SMNVEV (reference sequence). CDR3 region: CASSPRTGETQYF. The CDR3 nucleotides read TGTGCCAGCAGTCCCCGGACAGGGGAGACCCAGTACTTC.

The J gene is TRBJ2-1, the V gene TRBV30; D is uncertain. The length of the CDR3 is 11 residues. The ends were cut back, 1 base at V and 8 bases at J, with 6 bases in the middle. Germline V gives CDR1 GTSNPN, CDR2 SVGIG (reference sequence). The CDR3: CAWSEIDEQFF. CDR3 DNA sequence: TGTGCCTGGAGTGAAATCGATGAGCAGTTCTTC.

The chain is built from TRBV5-4 and TRBJ1-6; 7 nucleotides agree with TRBD1. V was pared by 4 bases and J by 8 bases, with 9 bases of the junction left unmatched. Germline values: CDR1 SGHNT, CDR2 YYREEE (reference sequence). The CDR3 length is 15 residues. This chain's CDR3 is CASSPQSGQHSPLHF. DNA of the CDR3: TGTGCCAGCAGCCCGCAATCGGGACAGCATTCACCCCTCCACTTT.

This chain links TRBV5-8 with TRBJ1-6, with 9 positions matching TRBD1. The CDR3 spans 15 residues. Germline V CDR1 and CDR2: SGHTS, YDEGEE. Unmatched junction bases numbered 8, after V lost 4 bases and J lost 9 bases. The CDR3 DNA is TGTGCCAGCAGCACCAGGACAGGGGCAATTTCACCCCTCCACTTT. Translating gives CASSTRTGAISPLHF.

This chain connects TRBV5-1 to TRBJ1-1, with D perhaps matching TRBD1 (5 bases). Looked up from germline, CDR1 is SGHRS and CDR2 is YFSETQ. CDR3 size: 15 residues. Trimming removed 2 bases from V and 5 bases from J, with 16 bases in between. Written as DNA, the CDR3 is TGCGCCAGCAGCTTTGGCGGGGGAATGGGAACTGAAGCTTTCTTT. Translating it yields CASSFGGGMGTEAFF.

The chain has TRBV6-2 or TRBV6-3 and TRBJ1-1; D unresolved. CDR3 length: 14 amino acids. Looked up from germline, CDR1 is MNHEY and CDR2 is SVGEGT. Trimming left V 5 bases short and J 11 bases short, with 21 bases between. The CDR3 spells CASSNPEVGKGAFF. In DNA, the CDR3 is TGTGCCAGCAGTAACCCCGAGGTCGGGAAAGGGGCTTTCTTT.

The sample holds a few counts of this clone. The chain combines TRBV18 with TRBJ2-2; TRBD1 matches 7 bases. Germline V lookup: CDR1 KGHSH, CDR2 LQKENI. V shed 5 bases and J 4 bases; nucleotides not matched to a gene: 13. The CDR3 contains 17 residues. CDR3 loop: CASSSTPGGSGTGELFF. CDR3 nucleotides: TGTGCCAGCTCATCCACCCCAGGGGGATCAGGCACCGGGGAGCTGTTTTTT.

The rearrangement links TRBV4-2 to TRBJ2-5, with 8 bases matching TRBD2. The CDR3 consists of 15 residues. V lost 1 base to trimming and J lost 2 bases; unmatched junction nucleotides: 3. The germline V gene encodes CDR1 LGHNA and CDR2 YNFKEQ. Here the CDR3 reads CASSQGRGGQETQYF. The CDR3 DNA follows: TGTGCCAGCAGCCAAGGACGGGGGGGACAAGAGACCCAGTACTTC.